The T cell receptor (beta chain) described here comes from a study of CD8 T cells in ankylosing spondylitis. The CDR3 runs to 14 residues. CDR1 is SGHTA and CDR2 is FQGTGA in the germline V gene. J lost 5 bases, V lost 5 bases, and 6 bases had no gene match. MiXCR was run by TCRdb on the 5' RACE reads, yielding one entry per CDR3 protein. The sample shows about 130,000 distinct CDR3 sequences, 6.5% to 9% of them seen only once. Whole-study findings and limits: Significant enrichment of disease-linked clones was reportedly seen in matched ankylosing spondylitis synovial fluid. Earlier authors reported some of these motif variants in reactive arthritis synovial fluid and blood. Eight or nine highly homologous variants formed a TCR beta motif that appeared characteristic of ankylosing spondylitis blood.

For this clonotype: Its antigen is still unknown.

Sequenced: blood, either unsorted or a sorted T cell fraction (not recorded which). The rearrangement links TRBV7-3 to TRBJ2-3, with 8 nucleotides matching TRBD1. This TCR was recovered from a male donor with ankylosing spondylitis or in good health (not recorded which). Here the CDR3 reads CASSKDRDQDTQYF. Written as DNA, the CDR3 is TGTGCCAGCAGCAAGGACAGGGATCAAGATACGCAGTATTTT.